This T cell receptor (beta chain) comes out of a study of blood T cell repertoires in COVID-19. In the study overall: Donors in the United States, Italy and Spain gave samples during acute or convalescent COVID-19. PBMCs, B-cell-depleted T cells, or T cells were the source of the cDNA or gDNA that made up the material.

The Seattle site enrolled patients during active infection and followed them longitudinally. Source study methods: Nucleated cell number was recorded as an estimate derived from reference gene primer amplification. TCRdb's table, derived via immunoSEQ multiplex PCR, lists solely in-frame clones and lacks some. The DNA was the basis for D and trimming; V, J and clone size are from that table. The sample holds 300,000 to 400,000 clones; 87% are singletons and the top ten take approximately 9.4%. The junction had 8 bases not matched to a gene; V was cut back by 3 bases and J by 4 bases. The germline V gene has CDR1 SGHRS and CDR2 YFSETQ. This CDR3 is 17 amino acids long.

The sequence was obtained from a man aged 30 to 45 with COVID-19, enrolled during active disease. The chain has TRBV5-1 and TRBJ2-2, with 11 bases fitting TRBD2. The sequencing sample was made of peripheral blood. CDR3 residues: CASSSLAGGIITGELFF. CDR3 bases: TGCGCCAGCAGCTCGTTAGCGGGAGGGATAATCACCGGGGAGCTGTTTTTT.